This passage covers 11 T cell receptor beta chains from one sample sequenced in a study of blood T cell repertoires in COVID-19. TCRdb's table, derived via immunoSEQ multiplex PCR, lists solely in-frame clones and lacks some. This table has about 180,000 clones, about 81% appearing once. Sequencing was done on a sample of peripheral blood. Receptors originate from a woman older than 75 with COVID-19, enrolled during active disease.

The chain couples TRBV27 to TRBJ1-2, with 8 positions matching TRBD1. The CDR3 spans 13 residues. The trim removed 5 bases at V and 4 bases at J, leaving 3 bases unmatched. The germline CDR1 and CDR2 sequences are MNHEY and SMNVEV (reference sequence). CDR3 amino acids: CASSAGTGYGYTF. As DNA, the CDR3 is TGTGCCAGCAGTGCCGGGACAGGCTATGGCTACACCTTC.

This clone was seen at least ten times. The V gene is TRBV5-6, the J gene TRBJ2-1; 9 bases match TRBD2. This CDR3 spans 14 amino acids. V lost 5 bases to trimming and J lost 4 bases; unmatched junction nucleotides: 4. The germline V gene encodes CDR1 SGHDT and CDR2 YYEEEE. The CDR3 reads CASRSLAGYNEQFF. The CDR3 bases are TGTGCCAGCAGAAGTCTAGCGGGGTACAATGAGCAGTTCTTC.

The V and J genes are TRBV19 and TRBJ2-1, with 9 bases that match TRBD2. The CDR3 covers 15 residues. V shed 5 bases and J 6 bases; nucleotides not matched to a gene: 8. Germline values: CDR1 LNHDA, CDR2 SQIVND (reference sequence). DNA of the CDR3: TGTGCCAGTAGTTGGGGCGGGAGGGCCGGCAATGAGCAGTTCTTC. This translates into CASSWGGRAGNEQFF. The full variable domain, completed using reference TRBV19 and TRBJ2-1, is DGGITQSPKYLFRKEGQNVTLSCEQNLNHDAMYWYRQDPGQGLRLIYYSQIVNDFQKGDIAEGYSVSREKKESFPLTVTSAQKNPTAFYLCASSWGGRAGNEQFFGPGTRLTVL.

The V and J genes are TRBV2 and TRBJ1-4, with D possibly being TRBD1 (6 bases). The V gene's germline CDR1 is SNHLY and CDR2 FYNNEI. Between the trimmed V and J ends, which lost 5 bases and 8 bases, there was a span of 18 bases. The CDR3 spans 15 residues. In DNA, the CDR3 is TGTGCCAGCAGTCCCCAGGGGCAGGGTGGCGAAAAACTGTTTTTT. As protein: CASSPQGQGGEKLFF.

The V call is TRBV4-2, the J call TRBJ1-2; D is unresolved. CDR1 is LGHNA and CDR2 is YNFKEQ in the germline V gene. The V and J ends lost 0 bases and 3 bases respectively, with 8 bases between them. The CDR3 loop spans 14 amino acids. DNA for the CDR3: TGTGCCAGCAGCCAAGACCCGGGATACTATGGCTACACCTTC. Protein product: CASSQDPGYYGYTF.

The gene calls are TRBV5-1 and TRBJ2-3; TRBD2 is a possible D gene (6 bases). The CDR3 spans 16 residues. Germline V gene lookup returns CDR1 SGHRS and CDR2 YFSETQ. Trimming removed 4 bases from V and 0 bases from J, with 15 bases in between. As DNA, the CDR3 is TGCGCCAGCAGCCCCGGAGGGAGCTTTAGCACAGATACGCAGTATTTT. Protein: CASSPGGSFSTDTQYF.

The chain is built from TRBV27 and TRBJ2-3; no firm D call. The germline V gene has CDR1 MNHEY and CDR2 SMNVEV (reference sequence). The CDR3 length is 14 residues. Trimming removed 3 bases at V and 2 bases at J, with 9 bases between. The CDR3 DNA is TGTGCCAGCAGTTTCCAGACTCTCACAGATACGCAGTATTTT. This translates into CASSFQTLTDTQYF.

This clone was seen a handful of times. The V gene is TRBV18, the J gene TRBJ1-1; a possible D gene is TRBD1 (5 bases). Germline V CDR1 and CDR2: KGHSH, LQKENI. V lost 10 bases and J lost 3, with 12 bases in between. The CDR3 contains 12 residues. DNA for the CDR3: TGTGCCACCTCCGGGGGAGACACTGAAGCTTTCTTT. Its translation is CATSGGDTEAFF.

This rearrangement joins TRBV18 to TRBJ1-2; perhaps TRBD1 as D (6 bases). Germline CDR1 is KGHSH and CDR2 is LQKENI. This CDR3 has 13 amino acids. Between the trimmed V and J ends, which lost 6 bases and 8 bases, there was a span of 16 bases. CDR3 in amino acids: CASSGTSQGGYTF. The CDR3 coding sequence is TGTGCCAGCTCCGGGACATCGCAGGGAGGCTACACCTTC.

The chain has TRBV27 and TRBJ2-2; D is perhaps TRBD2 (5 bases). The CDR3 is made up of 14 amino acids. The V gene's germline CDR1 is MNHEY and CDR2 SMNVEV (reference sequence). V lost 5 bases, J lost 5 bases, and 12 bases lay in between. The CDR3: CASSLGRTTGELFF. In nucleotides, the CDR3 is TGTGCCAGCAGTCTCGGACGGACTACCGGGGAGCTGTTTTTT.

The gene calls are TRBV11-3 and TRBJ2-3; TRBD2 might be the D (7 bases). The V and J ends lost 5 bases and 3 bases respectively, with 21 bases between them. Germline lookup yields CDR1 SGHNT and CDR2 YENEEA. CDR3 length equals 17 residues. Here the CDR3 reads CASSPRLGGPETDTQYF. CDR3 sequence (DNA): TGTGCCAGCAGCCCCCGCCTGGGGGGGCCTGAAACAGATACGCAGTATTTT.